This T cell receptor (beta chain) is from a study of blood T cell repertoires in COVID-19. Study at large: Italy, Spain and the United States were the sources of the convalescent and acute COVID-19 samples. Nucleic acid was either cDNA or gDNA, and it came from T cells, B-cell-depleted T cells, or PBMCs.

Under the authors' procedure: Nucleated cell number was recorded as an estimate derived from reference gene primer amplification. The repertoire was sequenced with immunoSEQ multiplex PCR; TCRdb's copy has only in-frame clones and lacks some. D and trimming come from the DNA, and the V and J calls and clone size come from that table. The table lists 150,000 or so clones, 80% to 90% of them singletons. The Seattle site enrolled patients during active infection and followed them longitudinally. This clone has just a few counts. CDR1 is KGHSH, CDR2 LQKENI, per germline. Trimming shortened V by 3 bases and J by 0 bases, and 9 bases separated the two germline ends. The CDR3 is 15 amino acids.

The sequence was obtained from a woman aged 60-70 years with COVID-19, enrolled during active disease. The specimen sequenced was peripheral blood. The gene calls are TRBV18 and TRBJ1-3; possible D gene TRBD1, 5 bases. The CDR3 here is CASSPQGISGNTIYF. The CDR3 coding sequence is TGTGCCAGCTCACCCCAGGGCATCTCTGGAAACACCATATATTTT.